What follows are 24 T cell receptor beta chains derived from one specimen sequenced in a study of T cell responses to AZD1222 COVID-19 vaccine. The method was immunoSEQ multiplex PCR; TCRdb's version includes in-frame clones alone and lacks a portion of them. The data contain about 130,000 clones, over 75% of them seen just once; the ten biggest clones take up about 17%. Specimen: peripheral blood, collected on day 0 of MenACWY control vaccination. The receptors shown here come from an adult in good health.

CDR3 nucleotides: TGTGCCAGTAGCACCGCAGGGGGAGTGTTTGGCTACACCTTC. Amino acid sequence: CASSTAGGVFGYTF. The chain links TRBV19 to TRBJ1-2; TRBD1 matches 7 bases. Germline V lookup: CDR1 LNHDA, CDR2 SQIVND (reference sequence). Losses at the gene ends were 6 bases for V and 7 bases for J; bases not matched to a gene: 11. This CDR3 is 14 amino acids long.

This clone appeared once. The V gene is TRBV11-1, the J gene TRBJ2-2; D is ambiguous. The CDR3 length is 14 residues. The V and J ends lost 6 bases and 2 bases respectively, with 10 bases between them. CDR1 SGHAT and CDR2 FQDESV come from the germline V gene (reference sequence). For the CDR3, the DNA is TGTGCCAGCAGGTCCAGGAAAAACACCGGGGAGCTGTTTTTT. As protein: CASRSRKNTGELFF.

V is TRBV7-9 and J is TRBJ1-3; TRBD1 matches at 8 bases. J was trimmed by 3 bases and V by 8 bases; bases with no gene match: 9. Germline CDR1 and CDR2: SEHNR and FQNEAQ (reference sequence). CDR3 size: 15 residues. The CDR3 sequence: CASGPSGGLGNTIYF. The CDR3 nucleotides read TGTGCCAGCGGCCCCTCAGGGGGCCTTGGAAACACCATATATTTT. The whole variable domain, filled in from reference TRBV7-9 and TRBJ1-3, reads DTGVSQNPRHKITKRGQNVTFRCDPISEHNRLYWYRQTLGQGPEFLTYFQNEAQLEKSRLLSDRFSAERPKGSFSTLEIQRTEQGDSAMYLCASGPSGGLGNTIYFGEGSWLTVV.

Note on this clone: Relative to the germline gene, one junction end is altered; a read error may explain this. V usage is TRBV19 and J usage is TRBJ1-2; D perhaps matches TRBD1 (5 bases). CDR3 length equals 14 residues. Germline V CDR1 and CDR2: LNHDA, SQIVND (reference sequence). CDR3 nucleotide sequence: TGTGCCAGTAGTCCCCGGTGGGGCAGGCGGAAGGGTGCCTTC. This codes for CASSPRWGRRKGAF. The full variable domain, its missing parts supplied by reference TRBV19 and TRBJ1-2, is DGGITQSPKYLFRKEGQNVTLSCEQNLNHDAMYWYRQDPGQGLRLIYYSQIVNDFQKGDIAEGYSVSREKKESFPLTVTSAQKNPTAFYLCASSPRWGRRKGAFGSGTRLTVV.

This chain uses TRBV5-1 with TRBJ1-1; D is possibly TRBD1 (5 bases). CDR3 length: 14 amino acids. The germline V and J ends were trimmed by 2 bases and 3 bases, with 11 bases remaining between them. Germline lookup yields CDR1 SGHRS and CDR2 YFSETQ. The CDR3 bases are TGCGCCAGCAGCTTCGCTACGGGGGACACTGAAGCTTTCTTT. Its protein product is CASSFATGDTEAFF.

Notes on this clone: The sample holds other DNA sequences that translate to the same CDR3. The chain recombines TRBV9 with TRBJ1-5; D gene uncertain. The CDR3 runs to 14 residues. V lost 0 bases to trimming and J lost 2 bases, with 6 bases between them. Germline V lookup: CDR1 SGDLS, CDR2 YYNGEE. The CDR3 region is CASSVGDGNQPQHF. The CDR3 DNA is TGTGCCAGCAGCGTAGGAGACGGCAATCAGCCCCAGCATTTT.

The rearrangement uses TRBV5-1 and TRBJ2-3, with 9 bases lining up with TRBD2. The germline V gene has CDR1 SGHRS and CDR2 YFSETQ. Trimming cost V 4 bases and J 3 bases; bases outside gene matches: 9. CDR3 size: 16 residues. Written as DNA, the CDR3 is TGCGCCAGCAGCCCAGGAGGGACTAGCCAGACAGATACGCAGTATTTT. This translates into CASSPGGTSQTDTQYF.

The CDR3 DNA is TGTGCCAGCAGCTTCCTGAGCCCCCGCTACAATGAGCAGTTCTTC. It translates to CASSFLSPRYNEQFF. The rearrangement joins TRBV11-2 to TRBJ2-1; no firm D call. CDR3 length equals 15 residues. CDR1 SGHAT and CDR2 FQNNGV come from the germline V gene. V gave up 3 bases and J gave up 3 bases, with 12 bases separating them.

The J gene is TRBJ1-2, the V gene TRBV12-3 or TRBV12-4; D is ambiguous. The CDR3 covers 11 residues. Trimming cost V 6 bases and J 5 bases, with 7 bases left between them. CDR3 coding DNA: TGTGCCAGCAGCTCAATTTATGGCTACACCTTC. It yields the protein CASSSIYGYTF.

This clone has just a few counts. J is TRBJ2-7 and V is TRBV28; D is uncertain. Germline values: CDR1 MDHEN, CDR2 SYDVKM. Trimming removed 2 bases at V and 6 bases at J, with 5 bases between. The CDR3 is made up of 11 amino acids. CDR3 sequence reads: CASSLISEQYF. CDR3 DNA: TGTGCCAGCAGTTTAATATCCGAGCAGTACTTC.

The chain uses TRBV12-3 or TRBV12-4 and TRBJ1-1; no firm D call. The CDR3 has 11 amino acids. Trimming shortened V by 3 bases and J by 4 bases, and 3 bases separated the two germline ends. The CDR3 is CASSFATEAFF. The CDR3 DNA is TGTGCCAGCAGTTTTGCCACTGAAGCTTTCTTT.

CDR3 region: CASSSDPANEQFF. The CDR3 DNA follows: TGTGCCAGCAGCTCCGACCCTGCCAATGAGCAGTTCTTC. The gene calls are TRBV11-2 and TRBJ2-1, with D hard to call. Germline CDR1 reads SGHAT; CDR2 reads FQNNGV. The length of the CDR3 is 13 residues. Trimming shortened V by 4 bases and J by 6 bases, and 10 bases separated the two germline ends. Together with reference TRBV11-2 and TRBJ2-1, the CDR3 gives the full variable domain: EAGVAQSPRYKIIEKRQSVAFWCNPISGHATLYWYQQILGQGPKLLIQFQNNGVVDDSQLPKDRFSAERLKGVDSTLKIQPAKLEDSAVYLCASSSDPANEQFFGPGTRLTVL.

The chain employs TRBV14 and TRBJ1-1; 7 bases are a match to TRBD1. This CDR3 is built from 16 residues. The V gene's germline CDR1 is SGHDN and CDR2 FVKESK. The junction had 19 bases not matched to a gene; V was cut back by 8 bases and J by 7 bases. Here the CDR3 reads CASEPMVPGQRYEAFF. The CDR3 bases are TGTGCCAGCGAGCCCATGGTCCCGGGACAGAGATATGAAGCTTTCTTT. Together with reference TRBV14 and TRBJ1-1, the CDR3 gives the full variable domain: EAGVTQFPSHSVIEKGQTVTLRCDPISGHDNLYWYRRVMGKEIKFLLHFVKESKQDESGMPNNRFLAERTGGTYSTLKVQPAELEDSGVYFCASEPMVPGQRYEAFFGQGTRLTVV.

V usage is TRBV5-1 and J usage is TRBJ2-7; no reliable D call. Between the trimmed V and J ends, which lost 2 bases and 3 bases, there was a span of 6 bases. The CDR3 consists of 12 residues. Germline lookup yields CDR1 SGHRS and CDR2 YFSETQ. The CDR3 loop reads CASSLGFYEQYF. The CDR3 region has the DNA TGCGCCAGCAGCTTAGGATTCTACGAGCAGTACTTC.

The chain links TRBV28 to TRBJ1-2; no definite D call. The V gene's germline CDR1 is MDHEN and CDR2 SYDVKM. The CDR3 is 14 residues long. Trimming removed 6 bases at V and 1 base at J, with 12 bases between. As DNA, the CDR3 is TGTGCCAGCAGGGCGGGTCTCCTTAACTATGGCTACACCTTC. Its protein is CASRAGLLNYGYTF.

The V call is TRBV5-4, the J call TRBJ2-7, with TRBD2 matching over 12 bases. CDR3 length: 15 residues. V was clipped by 4 bases and J by 2 bases; unmatched bases: 4. Germline loops: CDR1 SGHNT, CDR2 YYREEE (reference sequence). Here the CDR3 DNA reads TGTGCCAGCAGCGGGACTAGCGGGCCCACCTACGAGCAGTACTTC. Translation: CASSGTSGPTYEQYF.

The chain joins TRBV6-5 to TRBJ1-2, with TRBD1 identical over 7 bases. CDR1 is MNHEY and CDR2 is SVGAGI in the germline V gene. After removal of 7 bases from V and 5 bases from J, the junction contained 4 bases not matched to a gene. This CDR3 is 12 amino acids long. CDR3 in amino acids: CASTRDRYGYTF. CDR3 DNA sequence: TGTGCCAGCACCCGGGACAGATATGGCTACACCTTC.

The genes are TRBV18 and TRBJ1-2; D call uncertain. Trimming removed 2 bases from V and 6 bases from J, with 13 bases in between. Germline V gene lookup returns CDR1 KGHSH and CDR2 LQKENI. The length of the CDR3 is 14 residues. In nucleotides, the CDR3 is TGTGCCAGCTCACCAGGGTTTCTAGAGAATGGCTACACCTTC. Protein product: CASSPGFLENGYTF.

V gene TRBV12-3 or TRBV12-4 combines with J gene TRBJ2-7, with D perhaps matching TRBD2 (5 bases). The CDR3 covers 13 residues. V was clipped by 1 base and J by 3 bases, with 7 bases between them. The CDR3 DNA follows: TGTGCCAGCAGTTTAGGTCGGGGCTACGAGCAGTACTTC. This encodes CASSLGRGYEQYF.

V usage is TRBV4-1 and J usage is TRBJ1-4; 8 positions match TRBD1. CDR1 and CDR2 from the germline V gene are MGHRA and YSYEKL. The CDR3 consists of 15 residues. Trimming cost V 3 bases and J 8 bases; bases outside gene matches: 8. DNA for the CDR3: TGCGCCAGCAGCCACGCGGACAGGGCTGGAGAAAAACTGTTTTTT. Protein product: CASSHADRAGEKLFF.

The J gene is TRBJ2-7, the V gene TRBV7-3; 9 nucleotides line up with TRBD2. J was trimmed by 9 bases and V by 5 bases; bases with no gene match: 8. The CDR3 has 13 amino acids. Germline CDR1 SGHTA, CDR2 FQGTGA. CDR3 sequence (DNA): TGTGCCAGCAGCGCCTCCGGGACTAGCTGGCAGTACTTC. This gives the protein CASSASGTSWQYF.

The chain has TRBV19 and TRBJ1-1; D unclear. CDR3 length: 14 residues. Germline V CDR1 and CDR2: LNHDA, SQIVND (reference sequence). Trimming shortened V by 3 bases and J by 4 bases, and 12 bases separated the two germline ends. The CDR3 region has the DNA TGTGCCAGTAGTATCGTCATCGGGTTCACTGAAGCTTTCTTT. It yields the protein CASSIVIGFTEAFF. The entire variable domain, with the rest obtained from reference TRBV19 and TRBJ1-1, is as follows: DGGITQSPKYLFRKEGQNVTLSCEQNLNHDAMYWYRQDPGQGLRLIYYSQIVNDFQKGDIAEGYSVSREKKESFPLTVTSAQKNPTAFYLCASSIVIGFTEAFFGQGTRLTVV.

The gene calls are TRBV28 and TRBJ2-7; D unclear. The CDR3 consists of 14 residues. In germline, CDR1 is MDHEN, CDR2 SYDVKM. Trimming cost V 1 base and J 3 bases, with 10 bases left between them. CDR3 in DNA: TGTGCCAGCAGTTTATTCCAAGGTCTCTACGAGCAGTACTTC. Translated: CASSLFQGLYEQYF.

The chain joins TRBV2 to TRBJ2-7; D perhaps matches TRBD1 (5 bases). CDR1 is SNHLY, CDR2 FYNNEI, per germline. The CDR3 length is 14 residues. Trimming left V 6 bases short and J 5 bases short, with 17 bases between. CDR3 sequence (DNA): TGTGCCAGCAGAAACGAGAAGGGGTCGGACGAGCAGTACTTC. Translating it yields CASRNEKGSDEQYF.